The 2 T cell receptor beta chains below were found in one sample sequenced in a study of blood T cell repertoires in COVID-19. Clones were sequenced by immunoSEQ multiplex PCR, and TCRdb holds only the in-frame ones, with some missing. In the table there are about 300,000 clones, 85% of which are singletons. What was sequenced was PBMCs or T cells enriched from blood (not recorded which). Receptors originate from a woman aged 30 to 39 who had been exposed to COVID-19.

This clone has only one observation. V usage is TRBV21-1 and J usage is TRBJ1-5; the table assigns TRBD1, which was not confirmed against the DNA. TRBV21-1 counts as a pseudogene. This CDR3 is built from 16 residues. CDR3 residues: CASSSRDKYSNQPQHF. CDR3 DNA: TGTGCCAGCAGCTCCCGGGACAAGTATAGCAATCAGCCCCAGCATTTT.

The chain uses TRBV29-1 and TRBJ1-2, with D possibly TRBD1 on 5 matching bases. The V and J ends lost 5 bases and 4 bases respectively, with 8 bases between them. Germline CDR1 reads SQVTM; CDR2 reads ANQGSEA. The CDR3 spans 11 residues. The CDR3 sequence: CSVQGGYGYTF. The CDR3 DNA reads as TGCAGCGTTCAGGGTGGCTATGGCTACACCTTC.